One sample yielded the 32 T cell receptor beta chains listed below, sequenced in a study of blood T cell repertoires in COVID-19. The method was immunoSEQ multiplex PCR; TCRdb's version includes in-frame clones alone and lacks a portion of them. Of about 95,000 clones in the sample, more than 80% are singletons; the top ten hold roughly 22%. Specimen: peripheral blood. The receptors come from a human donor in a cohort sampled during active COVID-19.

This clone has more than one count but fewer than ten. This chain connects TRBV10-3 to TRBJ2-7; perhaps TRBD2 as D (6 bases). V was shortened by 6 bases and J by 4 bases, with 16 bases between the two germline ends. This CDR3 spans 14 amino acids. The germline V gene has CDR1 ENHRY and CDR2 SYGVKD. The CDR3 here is CAISPGTGVYEQYF. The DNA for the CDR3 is TGTGCCATCAGCCCGGGGACGGGGGTATACGAGCAGTACTTC.

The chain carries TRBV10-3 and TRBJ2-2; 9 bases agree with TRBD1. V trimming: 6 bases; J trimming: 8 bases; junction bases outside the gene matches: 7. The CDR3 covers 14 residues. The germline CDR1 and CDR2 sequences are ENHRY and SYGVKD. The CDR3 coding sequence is TGTGCCATCAGCACAGGGGGCGCTTCGGGGGAGCTGTTTTTT. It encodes CAISTGGASGELFF.

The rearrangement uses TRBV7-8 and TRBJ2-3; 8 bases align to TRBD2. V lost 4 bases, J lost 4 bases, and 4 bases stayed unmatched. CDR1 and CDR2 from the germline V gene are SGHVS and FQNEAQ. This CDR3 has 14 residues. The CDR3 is CASSSGTRADTQYF. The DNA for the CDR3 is TGTGCCAGCAGCTCCGGGACTAGGGCAGATACGCAGTATTTT.

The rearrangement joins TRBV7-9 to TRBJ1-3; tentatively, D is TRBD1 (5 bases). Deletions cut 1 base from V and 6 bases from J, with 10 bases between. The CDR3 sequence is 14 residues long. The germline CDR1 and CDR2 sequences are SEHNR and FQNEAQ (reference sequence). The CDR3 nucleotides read TGTGCCAGCAGCTTAGGACAGAACCTAAACACCATATATTTT. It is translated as CASSLGQNLNTIYF.

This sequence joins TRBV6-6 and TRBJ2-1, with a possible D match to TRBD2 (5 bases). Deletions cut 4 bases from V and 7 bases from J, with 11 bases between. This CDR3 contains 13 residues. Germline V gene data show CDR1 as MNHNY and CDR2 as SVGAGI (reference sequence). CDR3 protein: CASSSGLLNEQFF. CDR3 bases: TGTGCCAGCAGTTCCGGACTTCTGAATGAGCAGTTCTTC.

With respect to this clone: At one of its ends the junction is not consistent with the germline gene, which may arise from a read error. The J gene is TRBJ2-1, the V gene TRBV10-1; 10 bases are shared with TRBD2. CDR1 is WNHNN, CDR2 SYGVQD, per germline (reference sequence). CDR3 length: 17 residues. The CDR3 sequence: CASNESGLAGVNNEQFF. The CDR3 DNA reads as TGCGCCAGCAATGAGTCTGGTCTAGCGGGAGTCAACAATGAGCAGTTCTTC.

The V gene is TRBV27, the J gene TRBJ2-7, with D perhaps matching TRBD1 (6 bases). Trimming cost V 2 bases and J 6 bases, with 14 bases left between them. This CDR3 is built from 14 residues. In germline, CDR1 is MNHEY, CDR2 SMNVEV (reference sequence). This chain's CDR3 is CASSLGGRPSEQYF. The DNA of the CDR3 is TGTGCCAGCAGTTTAGGGGGCAGACCGTCCGAGCAGTACTTC.

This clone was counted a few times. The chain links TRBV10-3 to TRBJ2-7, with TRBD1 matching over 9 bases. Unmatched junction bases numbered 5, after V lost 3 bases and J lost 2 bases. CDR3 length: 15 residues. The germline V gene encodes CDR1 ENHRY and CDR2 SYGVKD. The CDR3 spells CAISDRDRATYEQYF. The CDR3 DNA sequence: TGTGCCATCAGTGACCGGGACAGGGCGACCTACGAGCAGTACTTC.

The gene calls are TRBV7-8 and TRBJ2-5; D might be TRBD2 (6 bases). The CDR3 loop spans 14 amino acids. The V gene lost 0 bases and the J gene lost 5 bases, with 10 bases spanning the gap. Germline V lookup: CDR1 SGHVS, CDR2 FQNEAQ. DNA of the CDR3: TGTGCCAGCAGCTTAGCGGGGACTGGGGAGACCCAGTACTTC. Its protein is CASSLAGTGETQYF.

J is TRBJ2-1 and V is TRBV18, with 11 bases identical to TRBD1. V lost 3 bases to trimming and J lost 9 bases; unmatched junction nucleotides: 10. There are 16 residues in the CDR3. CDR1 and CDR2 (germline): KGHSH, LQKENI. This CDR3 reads CASSPYRGQGATEQFF. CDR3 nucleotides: TGTGCCAGCTCACCTTACCGTGGACAGGGGGCTACTGAGCAGTTCTTC.

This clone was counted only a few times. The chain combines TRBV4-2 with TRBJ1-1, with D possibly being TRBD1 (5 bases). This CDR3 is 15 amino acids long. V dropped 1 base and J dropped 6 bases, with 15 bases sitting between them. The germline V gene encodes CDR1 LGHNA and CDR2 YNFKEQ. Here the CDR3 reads CASSQGSAGNPEAFF. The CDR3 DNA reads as TGTGCCAGCAGCCAAGGGAGTGCAGGGAATCCTGAAGCTTTCTTT.

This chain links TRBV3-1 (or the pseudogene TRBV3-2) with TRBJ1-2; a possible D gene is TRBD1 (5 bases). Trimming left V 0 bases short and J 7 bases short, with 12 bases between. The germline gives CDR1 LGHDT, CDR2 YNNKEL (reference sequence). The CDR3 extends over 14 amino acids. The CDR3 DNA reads TGTGCCAGCAGCCAAGATCAGGGCCCCACTGGCTACACCTTC. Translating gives CASSQDQGPTGYTF.

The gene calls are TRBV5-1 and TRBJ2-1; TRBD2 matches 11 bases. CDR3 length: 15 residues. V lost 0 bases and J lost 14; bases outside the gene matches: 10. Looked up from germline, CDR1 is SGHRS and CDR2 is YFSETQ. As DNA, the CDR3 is TGCGCCAGCAGCTTGGGGTCACTAGCGGGAGAAGAAGAGTTCTTC. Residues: CASSLGSLAGEEEFF. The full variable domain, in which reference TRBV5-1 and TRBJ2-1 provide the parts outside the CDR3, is KAGVTQTPRYLIKTRGQQVTLSCSPISGHRSVSWYQQTPGQGLQFLFEYFSETQRNKGNFPGRFSGRQFSNSRSEMNVSTLELGDSALYLCASSLGSLAGEEEFFGPGTRLTVL.

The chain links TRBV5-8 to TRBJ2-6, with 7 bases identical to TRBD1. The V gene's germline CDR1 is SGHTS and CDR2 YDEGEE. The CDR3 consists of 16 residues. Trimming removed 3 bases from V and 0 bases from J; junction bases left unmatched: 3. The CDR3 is CASSWGQFSGANVLTF. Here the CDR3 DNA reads TGTGCCAGCAGCTGGGGACAGTTCTCTGGGGCCAACGTCCTGACTTTC.

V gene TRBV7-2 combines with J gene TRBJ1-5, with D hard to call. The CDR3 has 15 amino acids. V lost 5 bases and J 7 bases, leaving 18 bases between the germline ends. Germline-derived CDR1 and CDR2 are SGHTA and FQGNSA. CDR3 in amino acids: CASSTSKSASQPQHF. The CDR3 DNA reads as TGTGCCAGCAGCACATCAAAGTCCGCCTCGCAGCCCCAGCATTTT.

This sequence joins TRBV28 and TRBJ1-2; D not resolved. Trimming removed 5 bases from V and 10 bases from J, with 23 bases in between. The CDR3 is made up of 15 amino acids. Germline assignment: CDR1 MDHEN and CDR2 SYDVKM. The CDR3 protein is CASSLYSGITLIYTF. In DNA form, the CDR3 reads TGTGCCAGCAGTCTATATTCCGGGATCACTCTCATCTACACCTTC.

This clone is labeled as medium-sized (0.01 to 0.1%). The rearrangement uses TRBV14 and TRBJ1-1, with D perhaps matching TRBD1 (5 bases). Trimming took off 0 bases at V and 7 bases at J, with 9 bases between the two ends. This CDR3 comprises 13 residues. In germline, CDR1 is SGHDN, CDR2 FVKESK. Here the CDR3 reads CASSQDSGIEAFF. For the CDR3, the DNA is TGTGCCAGCAGCCAAGATTCAGGGATTGAAGCTTTCTTT.

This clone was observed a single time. The CDR3 protein is CASSLARNTEAFF. The CDR3 DNA sequence: TGCGCCAGCAGCTTGGCGAGGAACACTGAAGCTTTCTTT. The gene calls are TRBV5-1 and TRBJ1-1; no clear D gene. Per the germline V gene, CDR1 is SGHRS and CDR2 is YFSETQ. Trimming stripped 0 bases from V and 1 base from J, with 4 bases between. CDR3 length: 13 residues.

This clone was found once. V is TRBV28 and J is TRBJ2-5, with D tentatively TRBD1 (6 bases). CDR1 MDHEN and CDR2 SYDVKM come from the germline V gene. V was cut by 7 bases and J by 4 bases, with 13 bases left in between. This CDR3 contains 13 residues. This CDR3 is CASNRQGIETQYF. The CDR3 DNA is TGTGCCAGCAACCGGCAGGGGATAGAGACCCAGTACTTC.

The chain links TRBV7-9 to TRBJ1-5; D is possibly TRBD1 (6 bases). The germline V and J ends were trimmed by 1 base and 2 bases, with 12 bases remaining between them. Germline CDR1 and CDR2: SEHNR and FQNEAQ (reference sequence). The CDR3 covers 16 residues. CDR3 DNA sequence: TGTGCCAGCAGCTTAGAAAGACAGGCCGGCAATCAGCCCCAGCATTTT. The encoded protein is CASSLERQAGNQPQHF.

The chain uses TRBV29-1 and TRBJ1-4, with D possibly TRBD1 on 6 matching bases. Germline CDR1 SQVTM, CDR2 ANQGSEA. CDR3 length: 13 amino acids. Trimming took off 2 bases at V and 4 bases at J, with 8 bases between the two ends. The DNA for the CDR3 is TGCAGCGTTGAACTGGACAGTAATGAAAAACTGTTTTTT. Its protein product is CSVELDSNEKLFF. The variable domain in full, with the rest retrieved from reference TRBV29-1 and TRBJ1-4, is SAVISQKPSRDICQRGTSLTIQCQVDSQVTMMFWYRQQPGQSLTLIATANQGSEATYESGFVIDKFPISRPNLTFSTLTVSNMSPEDSSIYLCSVELDSNEKLFFGSGTQLSVL.

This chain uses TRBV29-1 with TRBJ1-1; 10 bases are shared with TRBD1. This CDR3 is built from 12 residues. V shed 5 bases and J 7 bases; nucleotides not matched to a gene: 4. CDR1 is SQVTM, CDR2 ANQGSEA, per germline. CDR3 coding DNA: TGCAGCGTTCTTGGACAGGGGGTTGAAGCTTTCTTT. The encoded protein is CSVLGQGVEAFF.

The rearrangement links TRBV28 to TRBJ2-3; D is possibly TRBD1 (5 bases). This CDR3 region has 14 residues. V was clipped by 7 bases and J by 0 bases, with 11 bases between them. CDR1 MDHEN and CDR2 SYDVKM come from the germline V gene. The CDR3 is CASIQGGSTDTQYF. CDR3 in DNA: TGTGCCAGCATCCAGGGTGGTAGCACAGATACGCAGTATTTT.

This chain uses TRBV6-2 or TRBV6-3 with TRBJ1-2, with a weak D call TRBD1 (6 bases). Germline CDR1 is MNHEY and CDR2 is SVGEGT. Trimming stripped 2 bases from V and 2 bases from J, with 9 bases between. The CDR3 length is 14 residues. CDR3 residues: CASSYETGNYGYTF. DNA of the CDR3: TGTGCCAGCAGTTACGAGACAGGCAACTATGGCTACACCTTC.

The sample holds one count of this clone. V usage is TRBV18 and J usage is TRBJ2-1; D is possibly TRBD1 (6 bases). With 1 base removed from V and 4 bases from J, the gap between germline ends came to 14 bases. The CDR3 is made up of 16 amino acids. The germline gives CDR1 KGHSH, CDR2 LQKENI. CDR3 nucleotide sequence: TGTGCCAGCTCACCACTGGACAGCTCCTTGTACAATGAGCAGTTCTTC. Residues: CASSPLDSSLYNEQFF.

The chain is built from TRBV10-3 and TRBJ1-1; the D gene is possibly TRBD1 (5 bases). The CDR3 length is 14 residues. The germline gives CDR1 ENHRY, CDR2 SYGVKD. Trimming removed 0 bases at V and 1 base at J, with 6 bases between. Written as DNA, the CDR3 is TGTGCCATCAGTGAGTCAGGGGCGAACACTGAAGCTTTCTTT. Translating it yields CAISESGANTEAFF.

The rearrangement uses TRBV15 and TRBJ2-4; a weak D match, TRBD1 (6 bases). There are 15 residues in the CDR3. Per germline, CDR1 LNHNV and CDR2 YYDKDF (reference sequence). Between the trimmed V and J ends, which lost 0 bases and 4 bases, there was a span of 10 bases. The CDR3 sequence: CATSREGGYKNIQYF. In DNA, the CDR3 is TGTGCCACCAGCAGAGAAGGGGGATATAAAAACATTCAGTACTTC.

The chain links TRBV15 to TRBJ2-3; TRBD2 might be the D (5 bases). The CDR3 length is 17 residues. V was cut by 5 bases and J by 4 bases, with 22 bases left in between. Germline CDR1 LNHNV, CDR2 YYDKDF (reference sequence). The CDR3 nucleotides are TGTGCCACCAGCCGCCGAGGCAGCGGCCCTAAGGCAGATACGCAGTATTTT. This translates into CATSRRGSGPKADTQYF.

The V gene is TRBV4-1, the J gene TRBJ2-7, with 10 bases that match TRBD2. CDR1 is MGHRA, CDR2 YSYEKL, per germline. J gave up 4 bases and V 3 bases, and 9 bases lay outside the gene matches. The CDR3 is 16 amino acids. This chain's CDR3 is CASSHGPAGGLYEQYF. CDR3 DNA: TGCGCCAGCAGCCATGGCCCAGCGGGGGGGCTGTACGAGCAGTACTTC.

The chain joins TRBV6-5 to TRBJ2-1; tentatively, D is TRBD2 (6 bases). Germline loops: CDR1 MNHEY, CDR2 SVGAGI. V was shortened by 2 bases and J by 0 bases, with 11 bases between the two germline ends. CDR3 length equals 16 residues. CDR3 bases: TGTGCCAGCAGTTACCGGAGGGGCCTCTCCTACAATGAGCAGTTCTTC. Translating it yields CASSYRRGLSYNEQFF.

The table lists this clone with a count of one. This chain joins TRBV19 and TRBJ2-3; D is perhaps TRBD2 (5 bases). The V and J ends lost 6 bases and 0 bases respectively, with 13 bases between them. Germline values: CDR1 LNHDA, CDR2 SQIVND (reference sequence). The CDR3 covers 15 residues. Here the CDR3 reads CASSISVLSTDTQYF. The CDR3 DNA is TGTGCCAGTAGCATTAGCGTACTAAGCACAGATACGCAGTATTTT. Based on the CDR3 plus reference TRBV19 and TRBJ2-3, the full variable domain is DGGITQSPKYLFRKEGQNVTLSCEQNLNHDAMYWYRQDPGQGLRLIYYSQIVNDFQKGDIAEGYSVSREKKESFPLTVTSAQKNPTAFYLCASSISVLSTDTQYFGPGTRLTVL.

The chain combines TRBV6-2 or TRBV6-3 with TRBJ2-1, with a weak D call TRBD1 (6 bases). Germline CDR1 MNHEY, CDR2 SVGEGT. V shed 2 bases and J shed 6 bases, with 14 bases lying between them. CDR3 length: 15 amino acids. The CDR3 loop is CASSYRDRRTNEQFF. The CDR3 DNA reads TGTGCCAGCAGTTACCGTGACAGGCGGACCAATGAGCAGTTCTTC.